The clone carrying this T cell receptor beta chain occurred once. The sample is drawn from a study of blood T cell repertoires in COVID-19. V shed 6 bases and J shed 7 bases, with 15 bases lying between them. The germline gives CDR1 SNHLY, CDR2 FYNNEI. CDR3 length: 13 amino acids. The method was immunoSEQ multiplex PCR; TCRdb's version includes in-frame clones alone and lacks a portion of them. The sample lists some 200,000 clones, roughly four fifths occurring once. The chain joins TRBV2 to TRBJ1-2, with D tentatively TRBD1 (5 bases). The sample comprised PBMCs or T cells enriched from blood (not recorded which). This TCR derives from a man aged 35-49 years who had recovered from COVID-19. CDR3 sequence reads: CASRQGGLGGYTF. CDR3 nucleotide sequence: TGTGCCAGCAGGCAGGGAGGTCTAGGTGGCTACACCTTC.